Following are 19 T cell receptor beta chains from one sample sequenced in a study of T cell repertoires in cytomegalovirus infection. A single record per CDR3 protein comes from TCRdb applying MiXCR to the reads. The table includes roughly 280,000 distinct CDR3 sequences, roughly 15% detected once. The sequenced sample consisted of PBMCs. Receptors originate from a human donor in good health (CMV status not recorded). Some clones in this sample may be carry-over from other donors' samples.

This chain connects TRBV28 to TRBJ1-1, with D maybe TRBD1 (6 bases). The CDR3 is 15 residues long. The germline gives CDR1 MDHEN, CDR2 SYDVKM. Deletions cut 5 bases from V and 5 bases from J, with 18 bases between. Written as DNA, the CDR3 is TGTGCCAGCAGTGACCAGGGGACCTGGCGGACTGAAGCTTTCTTT. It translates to CASSDQGTWRTEAFF. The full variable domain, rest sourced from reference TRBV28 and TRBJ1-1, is DVKVTQSSRYLVKRTGEKVFLECVQDMDHENMFWYRQDPGLGLRLIYFSYDVKMKEKGDIPEGYSVSREKKERFSLILESASTNQTSMYLCASSDQGTWRTEAFFGQGTRLTVV.

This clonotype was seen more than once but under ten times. The CDR3 DNA reads TGCAGTGCTAGAGATGTTAGCGGGGGGGCCATAGAGACCCAGTACTTC. Protein: CSARDVSGGAIETQYF. The chain recombines TRBV20-1 with TRBJ2-5; 11 bases fit TRBD2. Trimming took 0 bases from V and 4 from J; bases not matched to a gene: 7. The CDR3 runs 16 residues. Germline V gene data show CDR1 as DFQATT and CDR2 as SNEGSKA (reference sequence).

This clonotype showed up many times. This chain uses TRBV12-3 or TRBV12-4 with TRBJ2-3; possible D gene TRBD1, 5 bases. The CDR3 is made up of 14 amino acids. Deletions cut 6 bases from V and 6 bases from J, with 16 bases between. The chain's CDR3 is CASSPDSRVDTQYF. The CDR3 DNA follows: TGTGCCAGCAGCCCCGACAGTAGAGTGGATACGCAGTATTTT.

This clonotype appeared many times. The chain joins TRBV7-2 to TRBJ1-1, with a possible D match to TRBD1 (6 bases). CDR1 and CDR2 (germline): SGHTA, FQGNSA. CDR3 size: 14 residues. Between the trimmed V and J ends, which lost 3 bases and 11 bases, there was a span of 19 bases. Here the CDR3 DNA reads TGTGCCAGCAGCTTGACAGGTCCGATAGGGGTGGCTTTCTTT. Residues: CASSLTGPIGVAFF. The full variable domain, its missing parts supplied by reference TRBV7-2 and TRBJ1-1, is GAGVSQSPSNKVTEKGKDVELRCDPISGHTALYWYRQSLGQGLEFLIYFQGNSAPDKSGLPSDRFSAERTGGSVSTLTIQRTQQEDSAVYLCASSLTGPIGVAFFGQGTRLTVV.

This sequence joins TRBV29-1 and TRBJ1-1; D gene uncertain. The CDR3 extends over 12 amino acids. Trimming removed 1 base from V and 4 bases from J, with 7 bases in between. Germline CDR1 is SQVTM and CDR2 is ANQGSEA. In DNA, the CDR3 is TGCAGCGTTGAAGTGAGAGGCACTGAAGCTTTCTTT. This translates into CSVEVRGTEAFF.

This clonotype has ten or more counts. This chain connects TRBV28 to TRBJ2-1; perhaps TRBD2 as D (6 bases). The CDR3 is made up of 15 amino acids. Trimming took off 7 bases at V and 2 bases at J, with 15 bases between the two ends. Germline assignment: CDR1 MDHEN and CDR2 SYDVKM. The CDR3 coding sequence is TGTGCCAGCACCGGAGGGGTGGCCGCCTACAATGAGCAGTTCTTC. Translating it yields CASTGGVAAYNEQFF. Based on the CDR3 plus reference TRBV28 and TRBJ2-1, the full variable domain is DVKVTQSSRYLVKRTGEKVFLECVQDMDHENMFWYRQDPGLGLRLIYFSYDVKMKEKGDIPEGYSVSREKKERFSLILESASTNQTSMYLCASTGGVAAYNEQFFGPGTRLTVL.

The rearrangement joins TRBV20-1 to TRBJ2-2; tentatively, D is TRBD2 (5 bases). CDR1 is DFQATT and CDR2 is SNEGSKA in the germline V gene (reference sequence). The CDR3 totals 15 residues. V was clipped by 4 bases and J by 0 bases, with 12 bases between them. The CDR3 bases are TGCAGTGCTATTCCGGGAAACGCGAACACCGGGGAGCTGTTTTTT. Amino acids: CSAIPGNANTGELFF.

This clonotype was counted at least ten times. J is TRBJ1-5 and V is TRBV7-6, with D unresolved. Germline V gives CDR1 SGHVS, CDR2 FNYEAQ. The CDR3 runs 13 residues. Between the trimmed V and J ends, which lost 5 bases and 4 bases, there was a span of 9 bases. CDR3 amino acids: CASSVSLNQPQHF. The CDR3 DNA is TGTGCCAGCAGCGTATCCCTGAATCAGCCCCAGCATTTT.

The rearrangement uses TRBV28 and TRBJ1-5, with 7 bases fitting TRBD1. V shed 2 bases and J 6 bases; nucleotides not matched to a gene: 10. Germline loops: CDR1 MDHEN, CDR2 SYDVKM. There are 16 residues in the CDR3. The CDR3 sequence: CASSLQTGTHGQPQHF. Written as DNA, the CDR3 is TGTGCCAGCAGTTTACAGACAGGGACCCACGGTCAGCCCCAGCATTTT. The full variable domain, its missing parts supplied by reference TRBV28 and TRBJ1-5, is DVKVTQSSRYLVKRTGEKVFLECVQDMDHENMFWYRQDPGLGLRLIYFSYDVKMKEKGDIPEGYSVSREKKERFSLILESASTNQTSMYLCASSLQTGTHGQPQHFGDGTRLSIL.

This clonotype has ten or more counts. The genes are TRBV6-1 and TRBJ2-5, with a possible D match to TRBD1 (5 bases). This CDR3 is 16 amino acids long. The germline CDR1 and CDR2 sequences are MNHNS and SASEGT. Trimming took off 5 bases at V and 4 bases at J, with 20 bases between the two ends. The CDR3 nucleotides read TGTGCCAGCAGTTGGGGTTTGGGGCTCCGTCCAGAGACCCAGTACTTC. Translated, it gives CASSWGLGLRPETQYF.

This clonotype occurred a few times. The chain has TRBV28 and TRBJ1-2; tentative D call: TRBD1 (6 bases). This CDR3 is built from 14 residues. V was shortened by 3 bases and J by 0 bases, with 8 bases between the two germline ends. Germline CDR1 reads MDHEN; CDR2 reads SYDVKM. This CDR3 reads CASSLGATNYGYTF. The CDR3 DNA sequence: TGTGCCAGCAGTTTGGGGGCCACTAACTATGGCTACACCTTC.

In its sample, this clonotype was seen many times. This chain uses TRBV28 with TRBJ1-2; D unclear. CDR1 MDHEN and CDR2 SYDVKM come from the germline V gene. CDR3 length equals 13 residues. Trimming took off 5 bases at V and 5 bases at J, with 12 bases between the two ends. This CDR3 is CASSLRPSYGYTF. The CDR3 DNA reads TGTGCCAGCAGTCTCAGACCCAGTTATGGCTACACCTTC.

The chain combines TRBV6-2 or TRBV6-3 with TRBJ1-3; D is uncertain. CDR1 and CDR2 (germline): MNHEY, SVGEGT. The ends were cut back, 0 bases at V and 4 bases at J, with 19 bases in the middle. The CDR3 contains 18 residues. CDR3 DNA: TGTGCCAGCAGTTACTCGCAAACGATGGACCATTTCGGAAACACCATATATTTT. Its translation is CASSYSQTMDHFGNTIYF.

CDR3 sequence (DNA): TGTGCCAGCAGCCCGGGGCGGGAGGAGCTGTTTTTT. It codes for CASSPGREELFF. The chain is built from TRBV5-4 and TRBJ2-2; TRBD2 might be the D (6 bases). Between the trimmed V and J ends, which lost 4 bases and 10 bases, there was a span of 11 bases. The CDR3 loop spans 12 amino acids. Germline assignment: CDR1 SGHNT and CDR2 YYREEE (reference sequence).

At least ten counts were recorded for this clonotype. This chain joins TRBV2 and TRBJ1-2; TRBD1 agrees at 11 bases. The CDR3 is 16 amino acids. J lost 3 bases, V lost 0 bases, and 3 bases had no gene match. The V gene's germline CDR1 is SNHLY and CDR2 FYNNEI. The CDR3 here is CASSEAGTGGDYGYTF. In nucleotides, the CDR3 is TGTGCCAGCAGTGAAGCTGGGACAGGGGGAGACTATGGCTACACCTTC.

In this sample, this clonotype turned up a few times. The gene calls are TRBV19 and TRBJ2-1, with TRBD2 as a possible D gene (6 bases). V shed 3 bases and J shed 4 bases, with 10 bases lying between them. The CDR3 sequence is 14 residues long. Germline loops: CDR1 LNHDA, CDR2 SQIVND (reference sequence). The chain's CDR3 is CASSMGLTYNEQFF. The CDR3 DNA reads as TGTGCCAGTAGTATGGGACTTACTTACAATGAGCAGTTCTTC.

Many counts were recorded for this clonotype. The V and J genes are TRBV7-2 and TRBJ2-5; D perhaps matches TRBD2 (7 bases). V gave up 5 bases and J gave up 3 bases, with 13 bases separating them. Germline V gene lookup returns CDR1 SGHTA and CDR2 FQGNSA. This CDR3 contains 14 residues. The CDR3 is CASSRGGGEETQYF. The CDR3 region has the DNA TGTGCCAGCAGCCGTGGGGGGGGCGAAGAGACCCAGTACTTC. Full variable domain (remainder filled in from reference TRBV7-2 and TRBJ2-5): GAGVSQSPSNKVTEKGKDVELRCDPISGHTALYWYRQSLGQGLEFLIYFQGNSAPDKSGLPSDRFSAERTGGSVSTLTIQRTQQEDSAVYLCASSRGGGEETQYFGPGTRLLVL.

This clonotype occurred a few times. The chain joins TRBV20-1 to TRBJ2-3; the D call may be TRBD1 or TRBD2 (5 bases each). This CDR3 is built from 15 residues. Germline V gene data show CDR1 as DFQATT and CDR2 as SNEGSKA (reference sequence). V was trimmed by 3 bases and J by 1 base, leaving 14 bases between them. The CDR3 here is CSARASGGGTDTQYF. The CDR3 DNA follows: TGCAGTGCTAGGGCCTCTGGGGGAGGCACAGATACGCAGTATTTT.

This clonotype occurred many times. CDR3 in DNA: TGTGCCAGCAGTTACGGGGGGGTAATCTACGAGCAGTACTTC. Translation gives CASSYGGVIYEQYF. The chain has TRBV6-2 or TRBV6-3 and TRBJ2-7, with 7 bases fitting TRBD2. The trim removed 2 bases at V and 3 bases at J, leaving 4 bases unmatched. The CDR3 loop spans 14 amino acids. Germline CDR1 is MNHEY and CDR2 is SVGEGT.